Listed here are 31 T cell receptor beta chains from one sample, sequenced in a study of type 1 and type 2 diabetes patients. Genomic DNA was the PCR template. Amplification of the beta chain CDR3 used 30 forward and 13 reverse multiplex primers. From the multiplex PCR reads, TCRdb called clonotypes with MiXCR, one entry per CDR3 protein. The table records a few hundred thousand distinct CDR3 sequences, 40% to 50% of them present only once. Material: peripheral blood mononuclear cells (PBMCs). The receptors derive from a man in his late teens or twenties with type 2 diabetes.

The chain recombines TRBV4-1 with TRBJ2-5, with 14 nucleotides matching TRBD2. The CDR3 has 16 residues. Losses at the gene ends were 3 bases for V and 2 bases for J; bases not matched to a gene: 2. Germline V CDR1 and CDR2: MGHRA, YSYEKL. CDR3 sequence: CASSHRTSGGQETQYF. In nucleotides, the CDR3 is TGCGCCAGCAGCCACCGGACTAGCGGGGGGCAAGAGACCCAGTACTTC.

The chain employs TRBV20-1 and TRBJ1-5; the match to TRBD1 covers 8 bases. Trimming cost V 1 base and J 3 bases; bases outside gene matches: 8. The CDR3 spans 16 residues. CDR1 is DFQATT, CDR2 SNEGSKA, per germline (reference sequence). The CDR3 reads CSARADRGRNNQPQHF. CDR3 bases: TGCAGTGCTAGAGCTGACAGGGGAAGGAACAATCAGCCCCAGCATTTT.

The CDR3 DNA sequence: TGTGCCAGCAGCCCTAACAGGGGGAGTGGGACCCAGTACTTC. This gives the protein CASSPNRGSGTQYF. The chain combines TRBV5-6 with TRBJ2-5; TRBD1 matches at 8 bases. Losses at the gene ends were 4 bases for V and 7 bases for J; bases not matched to a gene: 9. CDR1 is SGHDT, CDR2 YYEEEE, per germline. This CDR3 has 14 amino acids. Filled out from reference TRBV5-6 and TRBJ2-5, the complete variable domain reads DAGVTQSPTHLIKTRGQQVTLRCSPKSGHDTVSWYQQALGQGPQFIFQYYEEEERQRGNFPDRFSGHQFPNYSSELNVNALLLGDSALYLCASSPNRGSGTQYFGPGTRLLVL.

This clonotype showed up many times. V usage is TRBV25-1 and J usage is TRBJ2-6; D is possibly TRBD1 (6 bases). Germline CDR1 reads MGHDK; CDR2 reads SYGVNS. The CDR3 runs to 16 residues. V lost 4 bases to trimming and J lost 2 bases, with 12 bases between them. CDR3 bases: TGTGCCAGCAGTGGATTGGACAGCCCTGGGGCCAACGTCCTGACTTTC. Residues: CASSGLDSPGANVLTF.

The chain links TRBV20-1 to TRBJ1-1, with D possibly matching TRBD1 (5 bases). This CDR3 contains 12 residues. Trimming pared 3 bases from V and 11 bases from J, leaving 16 bases between. CDR1 is DFQATT and CDR2 is SNEGSKA in the germline V gene (reference sequence). The CDR3 bases are TGCAGTGCTAGGACCGGAGGGGTTGAGGCTTTCTTT. This codes for CSARTGGVEAFF.

This clonotype was seen a few times. The V and J genes are TRBV7-2 and TRBJ2-5, with D maybe TRBD1 (5 bases). The length of the CDR3 is 14 residues. Per the germline V gene, CDR1 is SGHTA and CDR2 is FQGNSA. V shed 5 bases and J shed 4 bases, with 14 bases lying between them. The CDR3 sequence: CASSGHLTSETQYF. CDR3 bases: TGTGCCAGCAGCGGACACCTCACGTCAGAGACCCAGTACTTC.

The J gene is TRBJ1-5, the V gene TRBV19; D is uncertain. This CDR3 contains 14 residues. Trimming cost V 3 bases and J 3 bases, with 9 bases left between them. From germline, CDR1 is LNHDA and CDR2 SQIVND (reference sequence). In DNA, the CDR3 is TGTGCCAGTAGTATCACTGGGAACAATCAGCCCCAGCATTTT. It encodes CASSITGNNQPQHF.

V usage is TRBV5-1 and J usage is TRBJ2-5; the match to TRBD2 covers 15 bases. J lost 2 bases, V lost 4 bases, and 3 bases had no gene match. The CDR3 extends over 16 amino acids. Per the germline V gene, CDR1 is SGHRS and CDR2 is YFSETQ. The CDR3 region is CASSEGLAGGQETQYF. The CDR3 DNA reads as TGCGCCAGCAGCGAGGGACTAGCGGGGGGACAAGAGACCCAGTACTTC.

V usage is TRBV7-2 and J usage is TRBJ2-3; perhaps D is TRBD1 or TRBD2 (5 bases each). The ends were cut back, 5 bases at V and 7 bases at J, with 25 bases in the middle. This CDR3 is built from 17 residues. The germline gives CDR1 SGHTA, CDR2 FQGNSA. The CDR3 DNA reads as TGTGCCAGCAGCCAAGATCAGTGGGGGAACGCCATCAATACGCAGTATTTT. Translated, it gives CASSQDQWGNAINTQYF.

As for this clonotype: Since a much larger clone is just one base distant, this may be a read error. The chain combines TRBV25-1 with TRBJ1-1; D unclear. The CDR3 totals 11 residues. Germline loops: CDR1 MGHDK, CDR2 SYGVNS. V was shortened by 5 bases and J by 5 bases, with 6 bases between the two germline ends. The CDR3: CASSKLTEAFF. CDR3 DNA: TGTGCCAGCAGTAAATTAACTGAAGCTTTCTTT.

The V and J genes are TRBV27 and TRBJ1-2; no definite D call. CDR3 length: 13 amino acids. V lost 2 bases and J 5 bases, leaving 9 bases between the germline ends. CDR1 is MNHEY and CDR2 is SMNVEV in the germline V gene (reference sequence). This chain's CDR3 is CASSLDGRYGYTF. CDR3 sequence (DNA): TGTGCCAGCAGTTTAGACGGGAGATATGGCTACACCTTC.

This chain uses TRBV9 with TRBJ2-2; the D gene is possibly TRBD1 (5 bases). This CDR3 is built from 15 residues. Germline assignment: CDR1 SGDLS and CDR2 YYNGEE. Between the trimmed V and J ends, which lost 2 bases and 2 bases, there was a span of 10 bases. DNA of the CDR3: TGTGCCAGCAGCGTGACAGTGACCAACACCGGGGAGCTGTTTTTT. It is translated as CASSVTVTNTGELFF.

J is TRBJ1-2 and V is TRBV15, with TRBD1 as a possible D gene (5 bases). CDR1 and CDR2 from the germline V gene are LNHNV and YYDKDF (reference sequence). Deletions cut 0 bases from V and 4 bases from J, with 15 bases between. CDR3 length equals 16 residues. CDR3 region: CATSRDGREWVYGYTF. The DNA for the CDR3 is TGTGCCACCAGCAGAGATGGCAGGGAATGGGTCTATGGCTACACCTTC.

In its sample, this clonotype was seen a few times. The rearrangement joins TRBV20-1 to TRBJ2-7, with TRBD1 matching over 7 bases. CDR1 and CDR2 (germline): DFQATT, SNEGSKA (reference sequence). This CDR3 spans 16 amino acids. For the CDR3, the DNA is TGCAGCCATAAAGCAACGAGGACAGGTGGATCCTACGAGCAGTACTTC. It translates to CSHKATRTGGSYEQYF.

With regard to this clonotype: An end of the junction does not agree with germline; a read error may underlie this. This chain uses TRBV7-3 with TRBJ2-7; D is possibly TRBD2 (5 bases). Germline lookup yields CDR1 SGHTA and CDR2 FQGTGA. The CDR3 contains 12 residues. This chain's CDR3 is CASSLEGGEHYF. CDR3 bases: TGTGCCAGCAGCTTAGAGGGTGGCGAGCATTACTTC. The entire variable domain, with the rest obtained from reference TRBV7-3 and TRBJ2-7, is as follows: GAGVSQTPSNKVTEKGKYVELRCDPISGHTALYWYRQSLGQGPEFLIYFQGTGAADDSGLPNDRFFAVRPEGSVSTLKIQRTERGDSAVYLCASSLEGGEHYFGPGTRLTVT.

This clonotype was detected only a few times. The chain uses TRBV6-2 or TRBV6-3 and TRBJ1-1; D gene ambiguous. Germline values: CDR1 MNHEY, CDR2 SVGEGT. V was trimmed by 0 bases and J by 11 bases, leaving 13 bases between them. The CDR3 is 13 amino acids. The CDR3 sequence: CASSYSASKFAFF. The CDR3 nucleotides are TGTGCCAGCAGTTACTCGGCCTCGAAGTTCGCTTTCTTT.

Concerning this clonotype itself: Germline and junction disagree at one end, which may indicate a read error. The chain combines TRBV18 with TRBJ1-2; a possible D gene is TRBD1 (6 bases). The CDR3 has 15 amino acids. CDR1 is KGHSH and CDR2 is LQKENI in the germline V gene. The chain's CDR3 is CASTGPTASNYGYTF. CDR3 coding DNA: TGCGCCAGCACAGGGCCCACCGCCTCTAACTATGGCTACACCTTC.

In DNA, the CDR3 is TGTGCTAGTGGCCCCGCCCAGTGGGGGGAGGGAGATACGCAGTATTTT. Protein: CASGPAQWGEGDTQYF. The J gene is TRBJ2-3, the V gene TRBV12-5, with TRBD2 identical over 7 bases. The V segment lost 6 bases and the J segment 5 bases; nucleotides outside the gene matches: 14. This CDR3 region has 16 residues. Germline CDR1 reads LGHNT; CDR2 reads FRNRAP.

J is TRBJ2-7 and V is TRBV12-3 or TRBV12-4, with D tentatively TRBD1 or TRBD2 (6 bases each). The CDR3 consists of 14 residues. Trimming took off 3 bases at V and 4 bases at J, with 13 bases between the two ends. The CDR3 coding sequence is TGTGCCAGCAGTTTCGGGCAGGGGAGGTACGAGCAGTACTTC. Translating gives CASSFGQGRYEQYF.

The chain joins TRBV6-5 to TRBJ2-1, with 7 bases identical to TRBD2. Germline V CDR1 and CDR2: MNHEY, SVGAGI. With V trimmed by 4 bases and J by 10 bases, 4 bases remained unmatched. This CDR3 is 12 amino acids long. The CDR3 region is CASSSLAMEQFF. CDR3 DNA: TGTGCCAGCAGTTCACTAGCGATGGAGCAGTTCTTC.

This chain connects TRBV30 to TRBJ1-5; D is possibly TRBD1 (6 bases). Germline CDR1 is GTSNPN and CDR2 is SVGIG (reference sequence). V was clipped by 2 bases and J by 3 bases, with 17 bases between them. The CDR3 is 16 amino acids. The CDR3 spells CAWSYGGQIFNQPQHF. The CDR3 region has the DNA TGTGCCTGGAGTTACGGGGGGCAGATCTTCAATCAGCCCCAGCATTTT.

This clonotype has a handful of counts. V usage is TRBV19 and J usage is TRBJ2-1, with 7 nucleotides matching TRBD2. The germline CDR1 and CDR2 sequences are LNHDA and SQIVND (reference sequence). The V segment lost 6 bases and the J segment 0 bases; nucleotides outside the gene matches: 5. The CDR3 sequence is 15 residues long. As DNA, the CDR3 is TGTGCCAGTAGCCGCGGGGGAAGCTCCTACAATGAGCAGTTCTTC. It specifies CASSRGGSSYNEQFF.

The chain recombines TRBV6-2 or TRBV6-3 with TRBJ2-7; TRBD2 aligns across 9 bases. J lost 6 bases, V lost 0 bases, and 6 bases had no gene match. The CDR3 covers 15 residues. Germline V gives CDR1 MNHEY, CDR2 SVGEGT. Here the CDR3 reads CASSYSRLAGIEQYF. In DNA form, the CDR3 reads TGTGCCAGCAGTTACTCGAGGCTAGCGGGGATCGAGCAGTACTTC.

Turning to this clonotype: This sequence may be a read error, since a much larger clone differs from it by one base. The chain recombines TRBV2 with TRBJ2-7; D is undetermined. The CDR3 is made up of 14 amino acids. Per germline, CDR1 SNHLY and CDR2 FYNNEI. V was pared by 6 bases and J by 0 bases, with 12 bases between. The CDR3 DNA reads TGTGCCAGCAGCTCGAGAGACGTCTCCTACGAGCAGTACTTC. Translating it yields CASSSRDVSYEQYF.

The chain carries TRBV2 and TRBJ2-7; D unclear. Trimming left V 5 bases short and J 1 base short, with 12 bases between. Germline V gives CDR1 SNHLY, CDR2 FYNNEI. This CDR3 has 14 residues. DNA of the CDR3: TGTGCCAGCAGTAGTCACCGCAGGTCCTACGAGCAGTACTTC. Translation: CASSSHRRSYEQYF. Full variable domain (outside the CDR3, taken from reference TRBV2 and TRBJ2-7): EPEVTQTPSHQVTQMGQEVILRCVPISNHLYFYWYRQILGQKVEFLVSFYNNEISEKSEIFDDQFSVERPDGSNFTLKIRSTKLEDSAMYFCASSSHRRSYEQYFGPGTRLTVT.

The chain joins TRBV30 to TRBJ2-1; D not certain. Trimming took off 4 bases at V and 8 bases at J, with 18 bases between the two ends. CDR1 GTSNPN and CDR2 SVGIG come from the germline V gene (reference sequence). This CDR3 region has 14 residues. Here the CDR3 DNA reads TGTGCCTGGATGGTCGGTTTCGGTCCTTATGAGCAGTTCTTC. Protein: CAWMVGFGPYEQFF.

V gene TRBV11-1 combines with J gene TRBJ2-7; D might be TRBD1 (5 bases). The germline V gene encodes CDR1 SGHAT and CDR2 FQDESV (reference sequence). V was pared by 3 bases and J by 3 bases, with 15 bases between. The CDR3 length is 15 residues. The CDR3 here is CASSLDTTYHYEQYF. CDR3 coding DNA: TGTGCCAGCAGCTTGGACACCACTTACCACTACGAGCAGTACTTC.

The chain has TRBV2 and TRBJ2-7; no clear D. The CDR3 extends over 12 amino acids. V was pared by 4 bases and J by 1 base, with 5 bases between. Germline CDR1 is SNHLY and CDR2 is FYNNEI. The CDR3 DNA follows: TGTGCCAGCAGTGTAGTATCCTACGAGCAGTACTTC. As protein: CASSVVSYEQYF.

In the case of this clonotype: A much larger clone lies a single base off, so this may be a read error. This sequence joins TRBV2 and TRBJ1-1; no definite D call. V lost 3 bases to trimming and J lost 3 bases, with 11 bases between them. Germline V lookup: CDR1 SNHLY, CDR2 FYNNEI. The CDR3 is 14 amino acids. The CDR3 DNA reads as TGTGCCAGCAGTGACGTCGGACCCGACACTGAAGCTTTCTTT. It translates to CASSDVGPDTEAFF.

The chain uses TRBV12-3 or TRBV12-4 and TRBJ1-2, with 7 bases aligning to TRBD1. V gave up 6 bases and J gave up 2 bases; unmatched junction bases: 0. The CDR3 sequence is 12 residues long. CDR3 region: CASRDRNYGYTF. The DNA of the CDR3 is TGTGCCAGCAGGGACAGGAACTATGGCTACACCTTC.

The chain uses TRBV7-2 and TRBJ1-2, with 7 nucleotides matching TRBD1. This CDR3 contains 13 residues. Germline V lookup: CDR1 SGHTA, CDR2 FQGNSA. The trim removed 5 bases at V and 7 bases at J, leaving 7 bases unmatched. In nucleotides, the CDR3 is TGTGCCAGCAGCCTGGCTACAGGGGCTGGCTACACCTTC. Amino acids: CASSLATGAGYTF.